The 8 T cell receptor beta chains reported below all come from one sample, sequenced in a study of shared clonotypes between healthy human individuals. Some clones are missing from TCRdb's copy, which holds only in-frame ones; the method was immunoSEQ multiplex PCR. There are hundreds of thousands of clones in the sample; around 79% occur only once, and about 13% lies in the top ten. Sequenced sample: PBMCs. All receptors come from a woman between 40 and 55 years old in good health. Some clones in this sample may be carry-over from other donors' samples.

This chain connects TRBV25-1 to TRBJ2-3, with D possibly matching TRBD2 (5 bases). In germline, CDR1 is MGHDK, CDR2 SYGVNS. The V and J ends lost 1 base and 1 base respectively, with 12 bases between them. The CDR3 sequence is 16 residues long. CDR3 region: CASSEWLAHGTDTQYF. CDR3 coding DNA: TGTGCCAGCAGTGAATGGCTAGCCCACGGCACAGATACGCAGTATTTT.

This clone was recorded at least ten times. This may come from a read error, since a much larger clone is one base off. The rearrangement links TRBV4-2 to TRBJ2-2, with TRBD2 matching over 10 bases. This CDR3 is built from 15 residues. Losses at the gene ends were 4 bases for V and 1 base for J; bases not matched to a gene: 0. Germline values: CDR1 LGHNA, CDR2 YNFKEQ. CDR3 sequence (DNA): TGTGCCAGCAGCCGGACTAGCGGGAACACCGGGGAGCTGTTTTTT. This sequence encodes CASSRTSGNTGELFF.

The V gene is TRBV10-1, the J gene TRBJ1-5; maybe TRBD1 (6 bases). This CDR3 contains 13 residues. Trimming left V 10 bases short and J 6 bases short, with 16 bases between. The V gene's germline CDR1 is WNHNN and CDR2 SYGVQD (reference sequence). CDR3 in amino acids: CATSRGIGQPQHF. CDR3 nucleotides: TGCGCCACGTCCAGGGGTATCGGTCAGCCCCAGCATTTT.

The chain recombines TRBV30 with TRBJ1-2, with D possibly matching TRBD1 (5 bases). CDR3 size: 14 residues. CDR1 and CDR2 from the germline V gene are GTSNPN and SVGIG (reference sequence). Trimming pared 0 bases from V and 4 bases from J, leaving 12 bases between. This CDR3 is CAWSVVLRGYGYTF. The DNA of the CDR3 is TGTGCCTGGAGTGTGGTCCTAAGGGGCTATGGCTACACCTTC.

This clone was detected only a few times. J is TRBJ1-4 and V is TRBV19; 7 positions match TRBD1. The CDR3 length is 17 residues. The trim removed 4 bases at V and 5 bases at J, leaving 13 bases unmatched. The V gene's germline CDR1 is LNHDA and CDR2 SQIVND (reference sequence). DNA for the CDR3: TGTGCCAGTAGTACCCGCTCCTCAGGGGACAGCAATGAAAAACTGTTTTTT. Its protein product is CASSTRSSGDSNEKLFF. Using reference TRBV19 and TRBJ1-4 for the parts outside the CDR3, the full variable domain is DGGITQSPKYLFRKEGQNVTLSCEQNLNHDAMYWYRQDPGQGLRLIYYSQIVNDFQKGDIAEGYSVSREKKESFPLTVTSAQKNPTAFYLCASSTRSSGDSNEKLFFGSGTQLSVL.

V is TRBV19 and J is TRBJ2-1, with D maybe TRBD2 (6 bases). Trimming took 3 bases from V and 8 from J, leaving 14 bases between them. The CDR3 runs 14 residues. The germline V gene encodes CDR1 LNHDA and CDR2 SQIVND (reference sequence). The CDR3: CASSIGPGDHEQFF. The CDR3 DNA is TGTGCCAGTAGTATTGGCCCGGGAGACCATGAGCAGTTCTTC.

This sequence joins TRBV4-1 and TRBJ1-6, with D possibly being TRBD1 (6 bases). Deletions cut 8 bases from V and 6 bases from J, with 23 bases between. The germline gives CDR1 MGHRA, CDR2 YSYEKL. The CDR3 extends over 17 amino acids. CDR3 loop: CASRAGALQGSNSPLHF. The CDR3 bases are TGCGCCAGCCGCGCTGGGGCCCTACAGGGTTCTAATTCACCCCTCCACTTT.

This clone has just one count. The chain combines TRBV4-3 with TRBJ2-3; D gene uncertain. The CDR3 extends over 15 amino acids. CDR1 is LGHNA and CDR2 is YSLEER in the germline V gene. V lost 1 base and J lost 1, with 9 bases in between. The CDR3 is CASSQGWAGTDTQYF. The CDR3 DNA reads as TGCGCCAGCAGCCAAGGGTGGGCGGGCACAGATACGCAGTATTTT.